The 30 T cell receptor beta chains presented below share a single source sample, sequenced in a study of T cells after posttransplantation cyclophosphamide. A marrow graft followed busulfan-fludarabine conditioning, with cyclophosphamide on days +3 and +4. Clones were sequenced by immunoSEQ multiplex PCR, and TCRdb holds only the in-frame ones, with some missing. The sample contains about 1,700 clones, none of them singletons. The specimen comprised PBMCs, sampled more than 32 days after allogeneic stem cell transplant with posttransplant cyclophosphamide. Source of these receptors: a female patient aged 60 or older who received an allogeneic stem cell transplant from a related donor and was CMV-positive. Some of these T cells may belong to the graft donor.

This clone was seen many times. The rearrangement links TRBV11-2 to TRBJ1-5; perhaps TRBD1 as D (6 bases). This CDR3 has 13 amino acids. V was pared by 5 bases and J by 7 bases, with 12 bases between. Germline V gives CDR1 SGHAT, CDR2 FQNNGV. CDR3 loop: CASSINRDQPQHF. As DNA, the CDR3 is TGTGCCAGCAGCATCAACAGGGACCAGCCCCAGCATTTT.

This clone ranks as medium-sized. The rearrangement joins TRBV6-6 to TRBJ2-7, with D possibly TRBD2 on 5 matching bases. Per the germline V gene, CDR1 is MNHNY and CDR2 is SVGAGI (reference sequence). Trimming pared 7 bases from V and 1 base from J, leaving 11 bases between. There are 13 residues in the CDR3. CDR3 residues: CASKVRGSYEQYF. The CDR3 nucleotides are TGTGCCAGCAAGGTCCGAGGGTCCTACGAGCAGTACTTC.

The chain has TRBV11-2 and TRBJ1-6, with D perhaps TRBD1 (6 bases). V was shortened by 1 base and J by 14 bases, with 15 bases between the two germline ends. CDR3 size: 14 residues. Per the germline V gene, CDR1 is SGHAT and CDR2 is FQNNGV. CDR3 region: CASSLVQGTLSLHF. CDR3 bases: TGTGCCAGCAGCTTAGTACAGGGTACACTATCCCTCCACTTT. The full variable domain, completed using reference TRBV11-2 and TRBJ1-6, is EAGVAQSPRYKIIEKRQSVAFWCNPISGHATLYWYQQILGQGPKLLIQFQNNGVVDDSQLPKDRFSAERLKGVDSTLKIQPAKLEDSAVYLCASSLVQGTLSLHFGNGTRLTVT.

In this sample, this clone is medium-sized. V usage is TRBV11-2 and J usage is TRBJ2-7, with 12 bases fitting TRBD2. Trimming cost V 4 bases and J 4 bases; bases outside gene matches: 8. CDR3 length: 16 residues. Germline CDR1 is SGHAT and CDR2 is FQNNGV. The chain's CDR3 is CASSSMTSGGPYEQYF. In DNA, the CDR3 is TGTGCCAGCAGCTCGATGACTAGCGGGGGACCATACGAGCAGTACTTC. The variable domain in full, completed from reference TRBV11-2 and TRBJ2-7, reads EAGVAQSPRYKIIEKRQSVAFWCNPISGHATLYWYQQILGQGPKLLIQFQNNGVVDDSQLPKDRFSAERLKGVDSTLKIQPAKLEDSAVYLCASSSMTSGGPYEQYFGPGTRLTVT.

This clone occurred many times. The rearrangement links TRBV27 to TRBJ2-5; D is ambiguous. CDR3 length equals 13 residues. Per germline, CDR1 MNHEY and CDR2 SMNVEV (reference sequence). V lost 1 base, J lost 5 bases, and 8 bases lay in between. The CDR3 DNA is TGTGCCAGCAGTTTATATCTCGGGGAGACCCAGTACTTC. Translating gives CASSLYLGETQYF.

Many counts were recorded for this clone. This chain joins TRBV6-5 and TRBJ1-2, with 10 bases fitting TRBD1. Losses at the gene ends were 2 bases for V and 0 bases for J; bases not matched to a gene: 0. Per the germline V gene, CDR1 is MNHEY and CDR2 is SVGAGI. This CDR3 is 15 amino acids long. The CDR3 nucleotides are TGTGCCAGCAGTTACGGGACAGGGGCTAACTATGGCTACACCTTC. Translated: CASSYGTGANYGYTF.

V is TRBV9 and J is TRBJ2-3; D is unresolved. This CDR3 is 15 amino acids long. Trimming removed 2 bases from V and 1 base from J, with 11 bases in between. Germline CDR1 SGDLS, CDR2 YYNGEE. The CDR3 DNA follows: TGTGCCAGCAGCGTCCGACCCCGGGGCACAGATACGCAGTATTTT. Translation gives CASSVRPRGTDTQYF.

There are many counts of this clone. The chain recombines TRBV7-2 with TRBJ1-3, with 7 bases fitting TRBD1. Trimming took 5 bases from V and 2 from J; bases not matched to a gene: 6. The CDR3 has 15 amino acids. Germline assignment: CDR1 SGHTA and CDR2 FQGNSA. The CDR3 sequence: CASSVATGAGNTIYF. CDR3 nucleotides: TGTGCCAGCAGCGTCGCTACAGGGGCTGGAAACACCATATATTTT.

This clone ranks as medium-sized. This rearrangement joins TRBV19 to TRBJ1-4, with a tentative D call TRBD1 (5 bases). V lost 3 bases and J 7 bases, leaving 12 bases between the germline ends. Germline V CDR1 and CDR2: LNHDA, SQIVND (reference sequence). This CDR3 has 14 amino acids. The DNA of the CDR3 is TGTGCCAGTAGTATGGCAGGGCGCCGTGAAAAACTGTTTTTT. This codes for CASSMAGRREKLFF.

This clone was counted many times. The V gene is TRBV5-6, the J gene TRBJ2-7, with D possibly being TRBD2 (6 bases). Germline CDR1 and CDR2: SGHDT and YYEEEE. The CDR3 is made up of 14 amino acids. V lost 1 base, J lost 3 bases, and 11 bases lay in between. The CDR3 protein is CASSLRAGIYEQYF. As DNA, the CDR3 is TGTGCCAGCAGCTTGAGGGCGGGGATCTACGAGCAGTACTTC.

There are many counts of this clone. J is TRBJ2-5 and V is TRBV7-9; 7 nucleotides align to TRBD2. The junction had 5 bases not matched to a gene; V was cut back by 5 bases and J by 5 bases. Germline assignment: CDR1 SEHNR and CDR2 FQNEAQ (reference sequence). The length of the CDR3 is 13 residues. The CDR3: CASSKTSSETQYF. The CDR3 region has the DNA TGTGCCAGCAGCAAGACTAGCTCCGAGACCCAGTACTTC.

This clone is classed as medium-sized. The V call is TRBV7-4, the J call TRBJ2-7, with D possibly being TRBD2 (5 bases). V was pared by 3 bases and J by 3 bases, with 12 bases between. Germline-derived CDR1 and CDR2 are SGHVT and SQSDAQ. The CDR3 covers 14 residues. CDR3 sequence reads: CASSFFGLYYEQYF. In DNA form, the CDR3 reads TGTGCCAGCAGCTTCTTTGGACTTTACTACGAGCAGTACTTC. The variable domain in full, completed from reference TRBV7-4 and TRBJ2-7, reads GAGVSQSPRYKVAKRGRDVALRCDSISGHVTLYWYRQTLGQGSEVLTYSQSDAQRDKSGRPSGRFSAERPERSVSTLKIQRTEQGDSAVYLCASSFFGLYYEQYFGPGTRLTVT.

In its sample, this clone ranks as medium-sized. Here the CDR3 reads CASSWGLRNEQFF. The CDR3 DNA reads as TGTGCCAGCAGTTGGGGACTACGGAATGAGCAGTTCTTC. The rearrangement uses TRBV28 and TRBJ2-1, with 7 positions matching TRBD2. Germline-derived CDR1 and CDR2 are MDHEN and SYDVKM. The CDR3 is 13 amino acids. Trimming at V came to 4 bases and at J to 7 bases, leaving 4 bases not matched to a gene.

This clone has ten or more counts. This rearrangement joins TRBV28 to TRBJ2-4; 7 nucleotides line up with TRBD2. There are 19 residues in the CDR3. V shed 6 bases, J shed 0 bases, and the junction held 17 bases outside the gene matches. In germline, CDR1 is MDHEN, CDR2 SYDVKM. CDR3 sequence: CASSIPLGSGSLAKNIQYF. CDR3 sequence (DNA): TGTGCCAGCAGCATCCCCTTGGGTAGCGGGTCCCTAGCCAAAAACATTCAGTACTTC.

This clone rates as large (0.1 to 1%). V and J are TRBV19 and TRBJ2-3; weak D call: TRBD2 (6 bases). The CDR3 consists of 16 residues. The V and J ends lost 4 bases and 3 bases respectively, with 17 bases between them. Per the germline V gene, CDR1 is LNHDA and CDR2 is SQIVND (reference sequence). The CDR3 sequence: CASSSKGLLRTDTQYF. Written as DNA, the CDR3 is TGTGCCAGTAGTAGCAAGGGACTCCTCCGGACAGATACGCAGTATTTT. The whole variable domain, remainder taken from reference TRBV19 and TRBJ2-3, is DGGITQSPKYLFRKEGQNVTLSCEQNLNHDAMYWYRQDPGQGLRLIYYSQIVNDFQKGDIAEGYSVSREKKESFPLTVTSAQKNPTAFYLCASSSKGLLRTDTQYFGPGTRLTVL.

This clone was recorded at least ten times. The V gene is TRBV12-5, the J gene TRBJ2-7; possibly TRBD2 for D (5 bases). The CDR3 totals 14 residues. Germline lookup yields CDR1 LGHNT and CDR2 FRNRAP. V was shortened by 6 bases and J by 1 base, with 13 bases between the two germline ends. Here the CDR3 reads CASGEGRVSYEQYF. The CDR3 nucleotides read TGTGCTAGTGGAGAGGGCAGAGTTTCCTACGAGCAGTACTTC.

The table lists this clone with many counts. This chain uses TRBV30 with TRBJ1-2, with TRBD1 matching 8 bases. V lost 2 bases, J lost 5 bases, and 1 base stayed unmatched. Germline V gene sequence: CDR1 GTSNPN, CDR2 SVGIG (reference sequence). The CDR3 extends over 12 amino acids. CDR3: CAWSRQGYGYTF. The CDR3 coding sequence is TGTGCCTGGAGTCGACAGGGGTATGGCTACACCTTC.

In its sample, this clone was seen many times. The CDR3 sequence: CAGQTALYGYTF. Written as DNA, the CDR3 is TGTGCCGGACAGACGGCTCTCTATGGCTACACCTTC. The chain joins TRBV30 to TRBJ1-2; the D gene is possibly TRBD1 (6 bases). V was trimmed by 8 bases and J by 4 bases, leaving 14 bases between them. This CDR3 region has 12 residues. Germline loops: CDR1 GTSNPN, CDR2 SVGIG (reference sequence). Using reference TRBV30 and TRBJ1-2 for the parts outside the CDR3, the full variable domain is SQTIHQWPATLVQPVGSPLSLECTVEGTSNPNLYWYRQAAGRGLQLLFYSVGIGQISSEVPQNLSASRPQDRQFILSSKKLLLSDSGFYLCAGQTALYGYTFGSGTRLTVV.

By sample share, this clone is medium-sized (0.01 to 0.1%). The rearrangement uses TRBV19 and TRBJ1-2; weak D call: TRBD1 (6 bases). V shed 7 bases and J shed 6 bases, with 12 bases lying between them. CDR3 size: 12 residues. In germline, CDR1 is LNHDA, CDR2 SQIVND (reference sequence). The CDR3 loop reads CASIDRRDGYTF. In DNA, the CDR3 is TGTGCCAGTATTGACAGGAGGGATGGCTACACCTTC.

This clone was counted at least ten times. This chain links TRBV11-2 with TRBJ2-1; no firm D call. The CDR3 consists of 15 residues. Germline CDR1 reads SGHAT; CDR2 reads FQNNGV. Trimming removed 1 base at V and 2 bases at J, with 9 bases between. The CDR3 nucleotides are TGTGCCAGCAGCTTAGGTCCGTTAGCCTACAATGAGCAGTTCTTC. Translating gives CASSLGPLAYNEQFF.

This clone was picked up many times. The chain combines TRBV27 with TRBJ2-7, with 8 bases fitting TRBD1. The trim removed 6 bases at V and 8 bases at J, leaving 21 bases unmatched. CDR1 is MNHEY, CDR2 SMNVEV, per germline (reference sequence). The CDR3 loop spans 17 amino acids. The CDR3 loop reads CASSRKPSGTGLSKQYF. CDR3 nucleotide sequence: TGTGCCAGCAGCCGAAAGCCCTCCGGGACAGGTCTATCTAAGCAGTACTTC.

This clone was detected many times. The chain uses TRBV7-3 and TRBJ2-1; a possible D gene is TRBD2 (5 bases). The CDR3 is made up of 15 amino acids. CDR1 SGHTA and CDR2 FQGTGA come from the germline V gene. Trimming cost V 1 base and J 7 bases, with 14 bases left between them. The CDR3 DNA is TGTGCCAGCAGCTTAAGAGGGCCGGCTGGGAATGAGCAGTTCTTC. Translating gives CASSLRGPAGNEQFF.

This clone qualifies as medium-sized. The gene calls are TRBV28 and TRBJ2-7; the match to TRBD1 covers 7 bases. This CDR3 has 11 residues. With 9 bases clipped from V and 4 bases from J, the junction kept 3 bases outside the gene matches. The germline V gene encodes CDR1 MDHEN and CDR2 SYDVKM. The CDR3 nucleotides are TGTGCCAGTTACAGGGGATACGAGCAGTACTTC. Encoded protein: CASYRGYEQYF.

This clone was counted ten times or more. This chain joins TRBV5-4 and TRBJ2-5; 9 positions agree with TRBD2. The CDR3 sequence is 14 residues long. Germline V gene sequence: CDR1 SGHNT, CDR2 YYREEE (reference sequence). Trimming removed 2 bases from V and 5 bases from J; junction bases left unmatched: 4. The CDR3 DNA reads TGTGCCAGCAGCTTCGGGACTAGCCGGGAGACCCAGTACTTC. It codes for CASSFGTSRETQYF.

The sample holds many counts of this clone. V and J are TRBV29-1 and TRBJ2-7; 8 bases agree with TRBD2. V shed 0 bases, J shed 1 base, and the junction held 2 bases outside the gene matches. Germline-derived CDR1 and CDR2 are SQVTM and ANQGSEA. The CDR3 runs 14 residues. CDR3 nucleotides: TGCAGCGTTGAAGAGCGCGGGAGGTCCTACGAGCAGTACTTC. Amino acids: CSVEERGRSYEQYF.

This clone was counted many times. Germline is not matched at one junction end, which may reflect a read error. CDR3 amino acids: CASSSYSRATSGSGSLDF. Here the CDR3 DNA reads TGTGCCAGCAGCTCTTATTCGAGGGCGACTAGCGGGAGCGGGAGTTTGGACTTC. The gene calls are TRBV28 and TRBJ2-7; 12 nucleotides line up with TRBD2. CDR1 and CDR2 from the germline V gene are MDHEN and SYDVKM. The CDR3 sequence is 18 residues long.

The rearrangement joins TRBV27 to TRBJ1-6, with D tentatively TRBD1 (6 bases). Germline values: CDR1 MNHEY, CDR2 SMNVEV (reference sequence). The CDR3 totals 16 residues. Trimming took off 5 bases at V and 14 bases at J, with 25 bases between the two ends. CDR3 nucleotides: TGTGCCAGCAGTGGAAACGGGGGGACACCCGTATTCACCCTCCACTTT. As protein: CASSGNGGTPVFTLHF.

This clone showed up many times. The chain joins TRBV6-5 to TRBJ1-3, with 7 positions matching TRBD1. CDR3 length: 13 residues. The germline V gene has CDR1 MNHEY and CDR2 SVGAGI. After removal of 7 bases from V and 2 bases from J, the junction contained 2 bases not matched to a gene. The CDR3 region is CASNDRAGNTIYF. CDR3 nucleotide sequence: TGTGCCAGCAACGACAGGGCTGGAAACACCATATATTTT.

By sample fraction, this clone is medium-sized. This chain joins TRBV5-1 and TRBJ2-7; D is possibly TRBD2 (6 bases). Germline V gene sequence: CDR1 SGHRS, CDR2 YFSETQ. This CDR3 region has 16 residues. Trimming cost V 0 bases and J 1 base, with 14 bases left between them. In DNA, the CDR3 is TGCGCCAGCAGCTTGGATCCCCTAGCGCGATCCTACGAGCAGTACTTC. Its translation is CASSLDPLARSYEQYF.

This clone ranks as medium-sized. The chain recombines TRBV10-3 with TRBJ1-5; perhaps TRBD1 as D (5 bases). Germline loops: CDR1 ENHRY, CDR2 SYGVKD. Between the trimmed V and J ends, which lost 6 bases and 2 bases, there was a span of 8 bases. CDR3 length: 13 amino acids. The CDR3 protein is CAIRETGNQPQHF. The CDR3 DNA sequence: TGTGCCATCAGAGAGACAGGCAATCAGCCCCAGCATTTT.